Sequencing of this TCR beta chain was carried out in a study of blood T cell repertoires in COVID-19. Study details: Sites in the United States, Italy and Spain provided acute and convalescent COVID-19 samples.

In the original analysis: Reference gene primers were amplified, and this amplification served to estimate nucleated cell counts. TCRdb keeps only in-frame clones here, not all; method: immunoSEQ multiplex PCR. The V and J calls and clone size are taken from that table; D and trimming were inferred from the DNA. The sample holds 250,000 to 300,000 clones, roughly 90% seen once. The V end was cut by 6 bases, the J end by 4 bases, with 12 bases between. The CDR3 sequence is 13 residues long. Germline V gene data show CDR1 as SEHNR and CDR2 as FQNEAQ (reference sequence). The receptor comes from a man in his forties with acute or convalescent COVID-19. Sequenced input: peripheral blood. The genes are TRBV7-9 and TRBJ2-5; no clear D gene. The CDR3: CASRPQPGETQYF. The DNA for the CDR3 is TGTGCCAGCAGGCCACAACCGGGAGAGACCCAGTACTTC.